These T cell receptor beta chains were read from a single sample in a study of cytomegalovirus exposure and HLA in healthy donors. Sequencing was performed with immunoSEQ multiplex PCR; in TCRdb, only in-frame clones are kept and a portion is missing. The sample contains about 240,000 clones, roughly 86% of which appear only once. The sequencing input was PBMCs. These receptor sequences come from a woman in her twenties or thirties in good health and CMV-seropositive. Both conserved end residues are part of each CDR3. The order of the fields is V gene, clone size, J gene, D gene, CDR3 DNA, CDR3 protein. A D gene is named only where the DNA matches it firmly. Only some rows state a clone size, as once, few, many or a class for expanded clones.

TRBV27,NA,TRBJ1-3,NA,TGTGCCAGCAGCGCCCGTGTGGGGGGTCTCTCTGGAAACACCATATATTTT,CASSARVGGLSGNTIYF
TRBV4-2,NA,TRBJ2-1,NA,TGTGCCAGCAGCCAAGATGGAGGGGTGTGGGAGCAGTTCTTC,CASSQDGGVWEQFF
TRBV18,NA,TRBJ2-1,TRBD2,TGTGCCAGCTCACCGACTAGCGGGAGGGGGATTGAGCAGTTCTTC,CASSPTSGRGIEQFF
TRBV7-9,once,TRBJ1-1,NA,TGTGCCAGCAGCTCGGACACGAGCAAGGGCACTGAAGCTTTCTTT,CASSSDTSKGTEAFF
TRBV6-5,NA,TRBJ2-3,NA,TGTGCCAGCAGTTACTCGTGGGCTAGCACAGATACGCAGTATTTT,CASSYSWASTDTQYF
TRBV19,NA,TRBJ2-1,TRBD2,TGTGCCAGTAGTATCCCCGGGAGCGGGAGGGTCGGAGAGCAGTTCTTC,CASSIPGSGRVGEQFF
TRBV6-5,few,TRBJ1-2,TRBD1,TGTGCCAGCAGTCCCTCGGGACAGGGTGCTGGCTACACCTTC,CASSPSGQGAGYTF
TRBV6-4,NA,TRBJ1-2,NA,TGTGCCAGCAGCGCGGGACTCCTGACCGGCTACACCTTC,CASSAGLLTGYTF
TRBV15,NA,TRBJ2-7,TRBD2,TGTGCCACCAGCAGAGGACTAGCGGGAGCATCGGGGAGCTACGAGCAGTACTTC,CATSRGLAGASGSYEQYF
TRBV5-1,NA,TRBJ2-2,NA,TGCGCCAGCAGACTTTTTGGGGGGAAGGCCGGGGAGCTGTTTTTT,CASRLFGGKAGELFF
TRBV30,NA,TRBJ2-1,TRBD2,TGTGCCTCCCAGCGGGAGGCCCTCAATGAGCAGTTCTTC,CASQREALNEQFF
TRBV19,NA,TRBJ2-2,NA,TGTGCCATCGCGACAGGACCCGCGAACACCGGGGAGCTGTTTTTT,CAIATGPANTGELFF
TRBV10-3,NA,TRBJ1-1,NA,TGTGCCGTCCTAGGGGTCACTGAAGCTTTCTTT,CAVLGVTEAFF
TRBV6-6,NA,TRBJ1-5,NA,TGTGCCAGCACTATCGGACAGTTCCAGCATTTT,CASTIGQFQHF
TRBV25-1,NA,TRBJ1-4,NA,TGTGCCAGCAGTGAATATGGGCGGGGGGCCTTTAATGAAAAACTGTTTTTT,CASSEYGRGAFNEKLFF
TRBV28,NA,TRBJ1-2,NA,TGTGCCAGCAGTTTATACGAACAGGGACGGGTGGTAGATGGCTACACCTTC,CASSLYEQGRVVDGYTF
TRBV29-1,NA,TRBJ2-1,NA,TGCAGCGTTGGGTCATGGAGCTCCTACAATGAGCAGTTCTTC,CSVGSWSSYNEQFF
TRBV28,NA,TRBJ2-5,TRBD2,TGTGCCAGCAGTCATAAACGGGACTATCCGGCAGAGACCCAGTACTTC,CASSHKRDYPAETQYF
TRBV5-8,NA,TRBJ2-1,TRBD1,TGTGCCAGCAGTTTCGGGGCTGCAGGGGGCAATGAGCAGTTCTTC,CASSFGAAGGNEQFF
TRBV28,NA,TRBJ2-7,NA,TGTGCCAGCAGTCCCATAGGGCCGGGAGCCTACGAGCAGTACTTC,CASSPIGPGAYEQYF
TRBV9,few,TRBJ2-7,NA,TGTGCCAGCAGCCCACTTGGGGGGGCAGGCTCCTACGAGCAGTACTTC,CASSPLGGAGSYEQYF
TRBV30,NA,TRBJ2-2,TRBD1,TGTGCCTGGGACAGGGGGGCCCCCGGGGAGCTGTTTTTT,CAWDRGAPGELFF
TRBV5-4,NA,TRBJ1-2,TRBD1,TGTGCCAGCAGCTTGGGGGACAGGGACTTTGGCTACACCTTC,CASSLGDRDFGYTF
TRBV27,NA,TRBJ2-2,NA,TGTGCCAGCAGTTTACTAGGGGGGAACACCGGGGAGCTGTTTTTT,CASSLLGGNTGELFF
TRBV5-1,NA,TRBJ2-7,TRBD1,TGCGCCAGCAGCCCAGGACAGGGGCAAAGCGAGCAGTACTTC,CASSPGQGQSEQYF
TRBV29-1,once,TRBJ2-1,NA,TGCAGCGTTGAAGGAGGGCCCGGGGTTGAGCAGTTCTTC,CSVEGGPGVEQFF
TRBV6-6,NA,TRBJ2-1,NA,TGTGCCAGCAGCCCGGACAGAAGCTCCTACAATGAGCAGTTCTTC,CASSPDRSSYNEQFF
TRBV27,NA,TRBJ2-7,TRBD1,TGTGCCAGCAGTCCCCAGACAGGGGCCTTCTACGAGCAGTACTTC,CASSPQTGAFYEQYF
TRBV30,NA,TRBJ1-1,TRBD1,TGTGCCTGGTCGGGACAGACGCTCGCTACATCTGAAGCTTTCTTT,CAWSGQTLATSEAFF
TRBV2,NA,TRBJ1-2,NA,TGTGCCAGCAGGGGGGGGCTGAGTAACTATGGCTACACCTTC,CASRGGLSNYGYTF
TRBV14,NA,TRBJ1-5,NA,TGTGCCAGCAGCCAACAGCGCGATCAGCCCCAGCATTTT,CASSQQRDQPQHF
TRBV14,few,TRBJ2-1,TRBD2,TGTGCCAGCAGCGCTACCGGACTAGGGGATGAGCAGTTCTTC,CASSATGLGDEQFF
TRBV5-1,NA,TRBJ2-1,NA,TGCGCCAGCAGCTTGGGGACTACCCCATTATCCTACAATGAGCAGTTCTTC,CASSLGTTPLSYNEQFF
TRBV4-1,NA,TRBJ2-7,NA,TGCGCCAGCAGCCAAGTTAATACCTACCTGTCACACGAGCAGTACTTC,CASSQVNTYLSHEQYF
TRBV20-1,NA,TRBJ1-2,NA,TGCAGTGCTTATAATAACTATGGCTACACCTTC,CSAYNNYGYTF
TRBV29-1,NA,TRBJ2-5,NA,TGCAGCGTCCCCCCCCGCGCGAGAGCCGTAGAGACCCAGTACTTC,CSVPPRARAVETQYF
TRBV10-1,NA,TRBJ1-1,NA,TGCGCCAGCAGTGAAGTGGCAGACAGCTTTTCTGAAGCTTTCTTT,CASSEVADSFSEAFF
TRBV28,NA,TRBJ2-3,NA,TGTGCCAGCAGTTCCCCCGGTGAAACAGATACGCAGTATTTT,CASSSPGETDTQYF
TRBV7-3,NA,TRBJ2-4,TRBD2,TGTGCCAGCAGCTTAAGCGGGGGTACCAAAAACATTCAGTACTTC,CASSLSGGTKNIQYF
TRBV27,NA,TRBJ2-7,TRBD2,TGTGCCAGCAGTGAGACTAGCGGTCCCTACGAGCAGTACTTC,CASSETSGPYEQYF
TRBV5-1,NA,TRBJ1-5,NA,TGCGCCAGCAGCTTGGACCAGGGTAATCAGCCCCAGCATTTT,CASSLDQGNQPQHF
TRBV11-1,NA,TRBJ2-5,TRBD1,TGTGCCAGCAGCCATACGGACAGGGGGCAGGAGGAGACCCAGTACTTC,CASSHTDRGQEETQYF
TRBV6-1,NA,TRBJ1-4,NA,TGTGCCAGCAGTGAAGCACACAGGGTGGCAACTAATGAAAAACTGTTTTTT,CASSEAHRVATNEKLFF
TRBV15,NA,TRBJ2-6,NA,TGTGCCACCAGCCTAATGGGGGGGGCCTCTGGGGCCAACGTCCTGACTTTC,CATSLMGGASGANVLTF
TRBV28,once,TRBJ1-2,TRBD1,TGTGCCAGCAGCCCACCGGGACAGATATATGGCTACACCTTC,CASSPPGQIYGYTF
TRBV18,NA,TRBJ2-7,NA,TGTGCCAGCTCAGGAGACAGCTACGAGCAGTACTTC,CASSGDSYEQYF
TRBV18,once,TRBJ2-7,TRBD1,TGTGCCAGCTCCGCGGACAGGGTAGGAGAGCAGTACTTC,CASSADRVGEQYF
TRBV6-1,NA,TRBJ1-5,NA,TGTGCCAGCAGTGAATGGGAGGATCAGCCCCAGCATTTT,CASSEWEDQPQHF
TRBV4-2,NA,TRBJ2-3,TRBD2,TGTGCCAGCAGCCCCGGGACTAGCGACACAGATACGCAGTATTTT,CASSPGTSDTDTQYF
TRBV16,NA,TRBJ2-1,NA,TGTGCCAGCAGCCAATCGCACCAGGGACTCAACAATGAGCAGTTCTTC,CASSQSHQGLNNEQFF